This T cell receptor (beta chain) was sequenced in a study of CD8+CD57+ T cells in acquired aplastic anemia. The V segment lost 8 bases and the J segment 6 bases; nucleotides outside the gene matches: 13. The CDR3 extends over 14 amino acids. Germline values: CDR1 SQVTM, CDR2 ANQGSEA. Profiling of TCR beta VDJ combinations and CDR3 sequences used genomic DNA as template. TCRdb independently ran MiXCR on the reads; one entry per CDR3 protein. The sample consists of 50,000 to 65,000 distinct CDR3 sequences, 55% of them appearing once. The specimen was sorted CD4+, CD8+, or CD8+CD57+ T cells (not recorded which) from PBMCs. The sequence was obtained from a human donor in good health, serving as a control. This chain links TRBV29-1 with TRBJ2-3, with 8 positions matching TRBD2. CDR3 loop: CSLVSGSPSDTQYF. CDR3 coding DNA: TGCAGCTTGGTAAGCGGGAGTCCATCGGATACGCAGTATTTT.